This is a list of T cell receptor beta chains from one sample in a study of blood T cell repertoires in COVID-19. Clones were read by immunoSEQ multiplex PCR, and TCRdb kept only the in-frame ones, dropping some. This sample yields 110,000 or so clones, of which about 88% are seen a single time; 2.4% belongs to the top ten. Specimen: peripheral blood. All receptors come from a human donor in a cohort sampled during active COVID-19. The CDR3 runs from the conserved cysteine through the conserved F or W. The D gene is left open where the match is weak. Clone size is given for some rows only: seen once, a few or many times, or a class if the clone is expanded.

j_gene	abundance	v_gene	d_gene	CDR3nt	CDR3aa
TRBJ2-7	once	TRBV11-2	NA	TGTGCCAGCAGCTTAGTTTTACAGGGAAGCGAGCAGTACTTC	CASSLVLQGSEQYF
TRBJ2-1	NA	TRBV5-6	TRBD2	TGTGCCAGCAGCTTCGGGACTAGCGGGACCCACAATGAGCAGTTCTTC	CASSFGTSGTHNEQFF
TRBJ1-5	NA	TRBV9	TRBD1	TGTGCCAGCAGCGAAGGACAGGGCTGGCAGCCCCAGCATTTT	CASSEGQGWQPQHF
TRBJ2-5	NA	TRBV19	TRBD2	TGTGCCAGTAGTAGGACTAGCACAGAGACCCAGTACTTC	CASSRTSTETQYF
TRBJ2-5	NA	TRBV5-8	TRBD2	TGTGCCAGCAGCTTGGAGGGACTAGCGGGAGGGCCGAGACAAGAGACCCAGTACTTC	CASSLEGLAGGPRQETQYF
TRBJ2-2	few	TRBV25-1	TRBD1	TGTGCCAGCAGTGGACCGACAGGGAAGCCCGGGGAGCTGTTTTTT	CASSGPTGKPGELFF
TRBJ2-3	NA	TRBV9	TRBD1	TGTGCCAGCACCCCGGGACAGGGTTTTGATACGCAGTATTTT	CASTPGQGFDTQYF
TRBJ2-7	NA	TRBV6-6	TRBD2	TGTGCCAGCAGTTTTACTAGCGACTCCTACGAGCAGTACTTC	CASSFTSDSYEQYF
TRBJ2-3	NA	TRBV9	TRBD2	TGTGCCAGCAGCGACCCCAGTGGCGGGAGGTCTGATACGCAGTATTTT	CASSDPSGGRSDTQYF
TRBJ2-1	NA	TRBV5-1	TRBD1	TGCGCCAGCAGCTTGGGACAGGGTTACGAGCAGTTCTTC	CASSLGQGYEQFF